The present T cell receptor (beta chain) was sequenced within a study of T and B cells in COVID-19 patients. Study as a whole: Peripheral blood came from COVID-19 patients with active infection or after recovery. Of 20 to 25 active-infection patients, about 18 carried comorbidities linked to unfavorable COVID-19 outcome. The study, taken as a whole, reports: The recovered cohort had under 3,000 exclusive TCR clusters, including 30 or so low generation probability clusters.

TRB was amplified from about 260-540 ng of blood genomic DNA. The CDR3 totals 15 residues. Germline V CDR1 and CDR2: SGHRS, YFSETQ. With 2 bases clipped from V and 7 bases from J, the junction kept 7 bases outside the gene matches. Regarding this clonotype: Its antigen is unidentified.

Multiplex PCR with BIOMED2 TRB-A/B primer pools amplified TRB rearrangements. From the multiplex PCR reads, TCRdb called clonotypes with MiXCR, one entry per CDR3 protein. The data show 6,000 to 9,000 distinct CDR3 sequences, roughly 25% seen once. This TCR was recovered from a human donor with active COVID-19. The rearrangement joins TRBV5-1 to TRBJ2-3, with 10 bases that match TRBD1. Sequenced material: blood. CDR3 DNA sequence: TGCGCCAGCAGCTTCCCGGGACAGGGGATCCATACGCAGTATTTT. Protein sequence: CASSFPGQGIHTQYF.